Shown below are 20 T cell receptor beta chains from a single sample sequenced in a study of T cell repertoires in cytomegalovirus infection. TCRdb used MiXCR to reprocess the reads, holding one entry per CDR3 protein. The sample carries under 600,000 distinct CDR3 sequences, approximately 17% recorded once. Sequencing was carried out using CD8+ T cells from PBMCs. The receptors come from a human donor in good health (CMV status not recorded). Some clones in this sample may be carry-over from other donors' samples.

In nucleotides, the CDR3 is TGTGCCATCAGGATTAACTATGGCTACACCTTC. Its translation is CAIRINYGYTF. The genes are TRBV10-3 and TRBJ1-2; D not certain. The germline CDR1 and CDR2 sequences are ENHRY and SYGVKD. The V end lost 6 bases, the J end lost 1 base, and 3 bases lay between the germline ends. The CDR3 sequence is 11 residues long.

This clonotype was seen only once. Here the CDR3 reads CASRQRSLRGDEQFF. DNA of the CDR3: TGCGCCAGCAGACAACGGTCCCTACGAGGCGATGAGCAGTTCTTC. This rearrangement joins TRBV5-1 to TRBJ2-1; D gene ambiguous. CDR3 length equals 15 residues. Germline loops: CDR1 SGHRS, CDR2 YFSETQ. Trimming left V 5 bases short and J 8 bases short, with 20 bases between.

This clonotype came up many times. The V and J genes are TRBV7-9 and TRBJ2-1; no definite D call. V was shortened by 8 bases and J by 7 bases, with 18 bases between the two germline ends. Germline values: CDR1 SEHNR, CDR2 FQNEAQ (reference sequence). This CDR3 has 14 amino acids. The CDR3, as DNA: TGTGCCAGCGGTCTGAGGTATTTTGGTAATGAGCAGTTCTTC. Translating gives CASGLRYFGNEQFF.

This clonotype occurred many times. This chain uses TRBV12-5 with TRBJ1-1; a weak D match, TRBD1 (5 bases). In germline, CDR1 is LGHNT, CDR2 FRNRAP. The CDR3 sequence is 13 residues long. Trimming stripped 3 bases from V and 11 bases from J, with 16 bases between. CDR3 coding DNA: TGTGCTAGTGGTTTCGGGACCGCCGGAAAGGCTTTCTTT. Translating gives CASGFGTAGKAFF. The complete variable domain, with remaining parts taken from reference TRBV12-5 and TRBJ1-1, reads DARVTQTPRHKVTEMGQEVTMRCQPILGHNTVFWYRQTMMQGLELLAYFRNRAPLDDSGMPKDRFSAEMPDATLATLKIQPSEPRDSAVYFCASGFGTAGKAFFGQGTRLTVV.

The table lists this clonotype with many counts. The V call is TRBV28, the J call TRBJ1-2; 10 bases map to TRBD1. The V segment lost 5 bases and the J segment 5 bases; nucleotides outside the gene matches: 8. Germline CDR1 is MDHEN and CDR2 is SYDVKM. The CDR3 consists of 15 residues. The DNA of the CDR3 is TGTGCCAGCAGTCCGCCGGGACAGGGGCAATATGGCTACACCTTC. Translating gives CASSPPGQGQYGYTF.

This clonotype was found many times. The genes are TRBV7-8 and TRBJ1-5; D remains unclear. CDR3 size: 14 residues. CDR1 and CDR2 (germline): SGHVS, FQNEAQ. The V end lost 4 bases, the J end lost 2 bases, and 9 bases lay between the germline ends. In DNA form, the CDR3 reads TGTGCCAGCAGCTCCGGAGTCGGCAATCAGCCCCAGCATTTT. Residues: CASSSGVGNQPQHF. Full variable domain (missing parts from reference TRBV7-8 and TRBJ1-5): GAGVSQSPRYKVAKRGQDVALRCDPISGHVSLFWYQQALGQGPEFLTYFQNEAQLDKSGLPSDRFFAERPEGSVSTLKIQRTQQEDSAVYLCASSSGVGNQPQHFGDGTRLSIL.

This clonotype was counted ten times or more. This sequence joins TRBV6-1 and TRBJ2-7; tentative D call: TRBD2 (6 bases). V gave up 7 bases and J gave up 4 bases, with 11 bases separating them. This CDR3 region has 12 residues. The germline V gene has CDR1 MNHNS and CDR2 SASEGT. As DNA, the CDR3 is TGTGCCAGCAAAGATAGCGGTTACGAGCAGTACTTC. Its translation: CASKDSGYEQYF.

This clonotype appeared a few times. The chain uses TRBV3-1 and TRBJ2-3, with 12 bases aligning to TRBD2. V dropped 1 base and J dropped 5; count of bases not matched to a gene: 4. The CDR3 is 16 amino acids. Germline-derived CDR1 and CDR2 are LGHDT and YNNKEL (reference sequence). The CDR3 loop is CASSQGLAGAEDTQYF. The CDR3 DNA sequence: TGTGCCAGCAGCCAAGGACTAGCGGGAGCCGAAGATACGCAGTATTTT.

The V gene is TRBV14, the J gene TRBJ2-2; D unresolved. Germline V lookup: CDR1 SGHDN, CDR2 FVKESK. The CDR3 has 13 residues. Trimming removed 2 bases from V and 3 bases from J, with 4 bases in between. CDR3 nucleotide sequence: TGTGCCAGCAGCCAATTCTACACCGGGGAGCTGTTTTTT. Translating it yields CASSQFYTGELFF. Full variable domain (missing parts from reference TRBV14 and TRBJ2-2): EAGVTQFPSHSVIEKGQTVTLRCDPISGHDNLYWYRRVMGKEIKFLLHFVKESKQDESGMPNNRFLAERTGGTYSTLKVQPAELEDSGVYFCASSQFYTGELFFGEGSRLTVL.

The sample holds a few counts of this clonotype. This chain connects TRBV6-5 to TRBJ1-4; possible D gene TRBD1, 5 bases. V lost 2 bases and J 14 bases, leaving 15 bases between the germline ends. Germline V CDR1 and CDR2: MNHEY, SVGAGI. The CDR3 runs 13 residues. CDR3 residues: CASSYNSGGVLFF. In nucleotides, the CDR3 is TGTGCCAGCAGTTACAACTCTGGGGGTGTGCTGTTTTTT.

This clonotype was counted a few times. The chain is built from TRBV27 and TRBJ2-5; 11 positions agree with TRBD2. Trimming cost V 5 bases and J 5 bases; bases outside gene matches: 7. Germline CDR1 and CDR2: MNHEY and SMNVEV (reference sequence). The CDR3 length is 15 residues. DNA for the CDR3: TGTGCCAGCAGTCCCTTGACTAGCGGGACGGAGACCCAGTACTTC. Amino acid sequence: CASSPLTSGTETQYF.

DNA of the CDR3: TGTGCCAGCACGGGGGGCACAGATACGCAGTATTTT. Translating gives CASTGGTDTQYF. The chain has TRBV6-6 and TRBJ2-3; TRBD2 is a possible D gene (6 bases). The V end lost 7 bases, the J end lost 1 base, and 6 bases lay between the germline ends. This CDR3 region has 12 residues. Germline CDR1 MNHNY, CDR2 SVGAGI (reference sequence).

The chain employs TRBV6-5 and TRBJ1-4; D is perhaps TRBD1 (5 bases). The CDR3 contains 15 residues. Germline loops: CDR1 MNHEY, CDR2 SVGAGI. Trimming cost V 2 bases and J 7 bases, with 14 bases left between them. CDR3 sequence (DNA): TGTGCCAGCAGTTACGGAGGGGAAGGAGTTGAAAAACTGTTTTTT. Its protein product is CASSYGGEGVEKLFF.

This clonotype was counted only a few times. The CDR3 coding sequence is TGTGCCAGCAGCCTTATGGGGGGCGAGCAGTACTTC. Translated: CASSLMGGEQYF. This chain joins TRBV27 and TRBJ2-7, with TRBD2 as a possible D gene (6 bases). V lost 6 bases, J lost 6 bases, and 12 bases lay in between. The CDR3 has 12 amino acids. The germline gives CDR1 MNHEY, CDR2 SMNVEV (reference sequence).

The chain is built from TRBV27 and TRBJ2-7, with 7 bases matching TRBD1. This CDR3 comprises 14 residues. Germline CDR1 reads MNHEY; CDR2 reads SMNVEV (reference sequence). The V segment lost 1 base and the J segment 5 bases; nucleotides outside the gene matches: 5. CDR3 DNA: TGTGCCAGCAGTTTATATAGACAGGGAAACGAGCAGTACTTC. It encodes CASSLYRQGNEQYF.

This clonotype was recorded at least ten times. This chain joins TRBV6-5 and TRBJ2-7; either TRBD1 or TRBD2 may supply D (6 bases each). The CDR3 length is 14 residues. Germline V CDR1 and CDR2: MNHEY, SVGAGI. The germline V and J ends were trimmed by 2 bases and 7 bases, with 15 bases remaining between them. This CDR3 is CASSYRFRGVEQYF. In DNA, the CDR3 is TGTGCCAGCAGTTACCGGTTTAGGGGGGTTGAGCAGTACTTC.

This chain uses TRBV15 with TRBJ2-5, with TRBD2 identical over 10 bases. The V gene's germline CDR1 is LNHNV and CDR2 YYDKDF (reference sequence). The CDR3 totals 17 residues. The V segment lost 1 base and the J segment 3 bases; nucleotides outside the gene matches: 8. The chain's CDR3 is CATSRGATSGSEETQYF. CDR3 nucleotides: TGTGCCACCAGCAGAGGGGCGACTAGCGGGTCAGAAGAGACCCAGTACTTC.

The gene calls are TRBV7-6 and TRBJ2-7, with D tentatively TRBD1 (6 bases). The V end was cut by 1 base, the J end by 3 bases, with 10 bases between. The CDR3 is 14 amino acids. The germline V gene encodes CDR1 SGHVS and CDR2 FNYEAQ. This chain's CDR3 is CASSLGRGHYEQYF. CDR3 coding DNA: TGTGCCAGCAGCTTAGGCAGGGGACACTACGAGCAGTACTTC.

The chain joins TRBV27 to TRBJ1-2; 8 bases agree with TRBD1. Losses at the gene ends were 3 bases for V and 10 bases for J; bases not matched to a gene: 13. CDR1 and CDR2 from the germline V gene are MNHEY and SMNVEV (reference sequence). The CDR3 is made up of 15 amino acids. DNA of the CDR3: TGTGCCAGCAGTTTGGGGACAGGTGAGGTCTGGGTCTACACCTTC. It translates to CASSLGTGEVWVYTF.

This clonotype was observed many times. The V call is TRBV2, the J call TRBJ2-5, with D hard to call. V gave up 7 bases and J gave up 4 bases, with 4 bases separating them. The CDR3 is 10 residues long. Per the germline V gene, CDR1 is SNHLY and CDR2 is FYNNEI. As DNA, the CDR3 is TGTGCCAGCAAGTCAGAGACCCAGTACTTC. This translates into CASKSETQYF.